This TCR beta chain was identified in a study of shared clonotypes between healthy human individuals. Study-wide background: Three plates each covered CD4 naive and memory; CD8 naive two, CD8 memory one. Study outcomes and limitations: Represented genetic and exposure-history diversity was restricted by having few donors.

This table comes from immunoSEQ multiplex PCR, and its TCRdb copy is limited to in-frame clones, with some not included. The table includes roughly 2.5 million clones, approximately 94% detected once. The CDR3 runs 14 residues. The V gene end was trimmed by 5 bases and the J gene end by 4 bases; junction bases not matched to a gene: 5. The germline V gene has CDR1 MDHEN and CDR2 SYDVKM. With respect to this clone: The target antigen is unknown.

This TCR came from a young man in good health. The sequencing input was naive CD4+ T cells sorted from blood. The subset was: CD45RA+ positively selected. The gene calls are TRBV28 and TRBJ2-7; 10 bases align to TRBD1. CDR3 amino acids: CASSETGGVYEQYF. CDR3 bases: TGTGCCAGCAGTGAGACAGGGGGCGTATACGAGCAGTACTTC. The full variable domain, completed using reference TRBV28 and TRBJ2-7, is DVKVTQSSRYLVKRTGEKVFLECVQDMDHENMFWYRQDPGLGLRLIYFSYDVKMKEKGDIPEGYSVSREKKERFSLILESASTNQTSMYLCASSETGGVYEQYFGPGTRLTVT.